This passage covers 2 T cell receptor beta chains from one sample sequenced in a study of cytomegalovirus exposure and HLA in healthy donors. The PCR ran on 60 Vbeta and 13 Jbeta primers. Sequencing was performed with immunoSEQ multiplex PCR; in TCRdb, only in-frame clones are kept and a portion is missing. The table has 160,000 or so clones, 75% to 90% seen once. The sequenced material came from PBMCs. Source of these receptors: a woman under 30 in good health and CMV-seronegative.

This rearrangement joins TRBV6-1 to TRBJ2-5, with D possibly TRBD2 on 7 matching bases. There are 15 residues in the CDR3. Trimming pared 10 bases from V and 0 bases from J, leaving 18 bases between. The germline gives CDR1 MNHNS, CDR2 SASEGT. The CDR3 bases are TGTGCCATTGGTAGGGGGGGCCGGTACCAAGAGACCCAGTACTTC. The encoded protein is CAIGRGGRYQETQYF.

This clone was observed a single time. This chain links TRBV7-9 with TRBJ2-1, with 8 positions matching TRBD2. Germline V gives CDR1 SEHNR, CDR2 FQNEAQ (reference sequence). The V gene end was trimmed by 0 bases and the J gene end by 4 bases; junction bases not matched to a gene: 5. The length of the CDR3 is 16 residues. CDR3 nucleotides: TGTGCCAGCAGCTTAGCGAGAACTAGCGGTTACAATGAGCAGTTCTTC. This sequence encodes CASSLARTSGYNEQFF.